Presented here are 8 T cell receptor beta chains from one specimen sequenced in a study. TCRdb redid the calling of the RT-PCR reads with MiXCR, one entry per CDR3 protein. The repertoire holds hundreds of thousands of distinct CDR3 sequences, 11% to 15% seen once, with 3.6% in the top ten. Sequencing was performed on memory CD4+ T cells from blood. The receptor source for this set is a female donor in good health, serving as a healthy control.

The chain combines TRBV5-1 with TRBJ2-1, with a tentative D call TRBD2 (6 bases). V lost 6 bases, J lost 10 bases, and 20 bases lay in between. Looked up from germline, CDR1 is SGHRS and CDR2 is YFSETQ. The length of the CDR3 is 14 residues. The CDR3 sequence is CASTPTGSTGEQFF. CDR3 DNA sequence: TGCGCCAGCACCCCCACCGGGAGCACCGGGGAGCAGTTCTTC.

This clonotype has ten or more counts. The chain has TRBV4-1 and TRBJ2-3; D is perhaps TRBD2 (5 bases). CDR1 and CDR2 (germline): MGHRA, YSYEKL. The CDR3 totals 14 residues. Trimming took 0 bases from V and 2 from J, leaving 6 bases between them. The CDR3 DNA is TGCGCCAGCAGCCAAGAAGACTACACAGATACGCAGTATTTT. Translating gives CASSQEDYTDTQYF.

This clonotype showed up just a few times. The V call is TRBV9, the J call TRBJ2-1; 8 bases line up with TRBD2. V gave up 0 bases and J gave up 0 bases; unmatched junction bases: 5. The CDR3 has 17 amino acids. Germline CDR1 SGDLS, CDR2 YYNGEE. In DNA, the CDR3 is TGTGCCAGCAGCGTAGCCCAGCGGGGGACCTCCTACAATGAGCAGTTCTTC. Protein product: CASSVAQRGTSYNEQFF.

This clonotype was recorded at least ten times. This chain links TRBV20-1 with TRBJ2-7, with 10 bases aligning to TRBD1. Looked up from germline, CDR1 is DFQATT and CDR2 is SNEGSKA (reference sequence). J lost 5 bases, V lost 3 bases, and 7 bases had no gene match. CDR3 size: 14 residues. DNA of the CDR3: TGCAGTGCTAGCGCCGGGACAGGGGCCCACGAGCAGTACTTC. Protein product: CSASAGTGAHEQYF.

This clonotype appeared a single time. The V gene is TRBV2, the J gene TRBJ1-5, with D maybe TRBD1 (6 bases). Germline values: CDR1 SNHLY, CDR2 FYNNEI. CDR3 size: 14 residues. Between the trimmed V and J ends, which lost 6 bases and 6 bases, there was a span of 15 bases. The CDR3 DNA is TGTGCCAGCAGCGCAGGCAGGGGCGGTCAGCCCCAGCATTTT. It is translated as CASSAGRGGQPQHF.

This clonotype has ten or more counts. The rearrangement uses TRBV4-1 and TRBJ2-2; D may be TRBD2 (5 bases). Between the trimmed V and J ends, which lost 3 bases and 5 bases, there was a span of 7 bases. This CDR3 is built from 13 residues. CDR1 and CDR2 (germline): MGHRA, YSYEKL. The CDR3 sequence is CASSQDWTGELFF. For the CDR3, the DNA is TGCGCCAGCAGCCAGGACTGGACCGGGGAGCTGTTTTTT.

The chain carries TRBV7-8 and TRBJ1-2; perhaps TRBD1 as D (5 bases). From germline, CDR1 is SGHVS and CDR2 FQNEAQ. V was shortened by 2 bases and J by 4 bases, with 11 bases between the two germline ends. This CDR3 contains 14 residues. CDR3 protein: CASSLNTGLYGYTF. CDR3 nucleotide sequence: TGTGCCAGCAGCTTAAATACGGGGCTCTATGGCTACACCTTC. Complete variable domain (other parts from reference TRBV7-8 and TRBJ1-2): GAGVSQSPRYKVAKRGQDVALRCDPISGHVSLFWYQQALGQGPEFLTYFQNEAQLDKSGLPSDRFFAERPEGSVSTLKIQRTQQEDSAVYLCASSLNTGLYGYTFGSGTRLTVV.

This chain uses TRBV7-9 with TRBJ1-5; D remains ambiguous. The CDR3 consists of 14 residues. The ends were cut back, 6 bases at V and 6 bases at J, with 15 bases in the middle. Germline V gene sequence: CDR1 SEHNR, CDR2 FQNEAQ (reference sequence). The DNA of the CDR3 is TGTGCCAGCAGTTCCTCGGGTGGCGGTCAGCCCCAGCATTTT. Its translation: CASSSSGGGQPQHF.